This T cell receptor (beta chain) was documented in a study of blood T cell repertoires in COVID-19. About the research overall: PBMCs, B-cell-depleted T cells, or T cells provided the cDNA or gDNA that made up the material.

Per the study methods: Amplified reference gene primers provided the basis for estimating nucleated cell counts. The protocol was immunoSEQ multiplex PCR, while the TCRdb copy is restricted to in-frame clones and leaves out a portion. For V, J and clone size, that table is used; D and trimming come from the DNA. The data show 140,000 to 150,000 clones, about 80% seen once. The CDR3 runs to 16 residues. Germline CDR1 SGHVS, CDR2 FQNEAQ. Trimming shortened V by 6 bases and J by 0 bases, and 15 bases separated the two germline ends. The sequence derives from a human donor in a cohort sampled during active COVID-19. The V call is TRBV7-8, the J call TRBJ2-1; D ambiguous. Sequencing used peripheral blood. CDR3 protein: CASRTYWRSSYNEQFF. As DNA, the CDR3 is TGTGCCAGCAGGACCTATTGGCGGAGCTCCTACAATGAGCAGTTCTTC. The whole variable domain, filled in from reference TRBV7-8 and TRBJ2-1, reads GAGVSQSPRYKVAKRGQDVALRCDPISGHVSLFWYQQALGQGPEFLTYFQNEAQLDKSGLPSDRFFAERPEGSVSTLKIQRTQQEDSAVYLCASRTYWRSSYNEQFFGPGTRLTVL.